These T cell receptor beta chains were read from a single sample in a study of cytomegalovirus exposure and HLA in healthy donors. Sequenced by immunoSEQ multiplex PCR; TCRdb stores in-frame clones only, minus some. This sample has 100,000 to 150,000 clones, with approximately 85% found just once. The sequencing input was PBMCs. These receptors were obtained from a boy younger than 18 in good health and CMV-seronegative. CDR3s include the opening cysteine and the closing phenylalanine or tryptophan. A D gene is named only where the DNA matches it firmly. Clone size is shown for a subset of rows, as once, few, many or a class of expanded clone.

once	TRBV18	TRBJ2-6	.	TGTGCCAGCTCACCGGGGGCTGGCAACGTCCTGACTTTC	CASSPGAGNVLTF
few	TRBV4-3	TRBJ1-4	.	TGCGCCAGCAGCCAAGATGGAAGGAGTGACTCTAATGAAAAACTGTTTTTT	CASSQDGRSDSNEKLFF
once	TRBV10-3	TRBJ1-2	TRBD1	TGTGCCATCAGTGAGTCCTCAAACAGGGGGGGCTACACCTTC	CAISESSNRGGYTF
.	TRBV13	TRBJ1-4	TRBD1	TGTGCCAGCAGCTCCCGGGACAGGGTGGCTGAAAAACTGTTTTTT	CASSSRDRVAEKLFF
.	TRBV7-9	TRBJ2-1	.	TGTGCCAGCAGCGCACAACGGGTCTTC	CASSAQRVF
.	TRBV23-1	TRBJ1-2	.	TGCGCCAGCAGTCAAGGGGGCCCCGGGGACTATGGCTACACCTTC	CASSQGGPGDYGYTF
.	TRBV7-3	TRBJ2-1	TRBD1	TGTGCCAGCAGCTTAACGGGACAGATAAGCAATGAGCAGTTCTTC	CASSLTGQISNEQFF
.	TRBV7-3	TRBJ1-1	.	TGTGCCAGCAGCTTAATGGGGGCGCGAACTGAAGCTTTCTTT	CASSLMGARTEAFF
.	TRBV4-2	TRBJ2-7	.	TGTGCCAGCAGCCAAGGCAACAGCTACGAGCAGTACTTC	CASSQGNSYEQYF
.	TRBV7-2	TRBJ2-2	TRBD2	TGTGCCAGCAGCCCAAGAGGCGGGAGGGCGGGCACCGGGGAGCTGTTTTTT	CASSPRGGRAGTGELFF
.	TRBV5-4	TRBJ1-1	.	TGTGCCAGCAGCTTAGGACAGAATGAAGCTTTCTTT	CASSLGQNEAFF
once	TRBV5-1	TRBJ1-2	.	TGCGCCAGCAGCTTGGACAGGGACTATGGCTACACCTTC	CASSLDRDYGYTF
.	TRBV7-6	TRBJ2-1	.	TGTGCCAGCAGCTTTCCCGACGGACTCAATGAGCAGTTCTTC	CASSFPDGLNEQFF
.	TRBV27	TRBJ2-7	.	TGTGCCAGCAGTTTACTAGACGGATACGAGCAGTACTTC	CASSLLDGYEQYF